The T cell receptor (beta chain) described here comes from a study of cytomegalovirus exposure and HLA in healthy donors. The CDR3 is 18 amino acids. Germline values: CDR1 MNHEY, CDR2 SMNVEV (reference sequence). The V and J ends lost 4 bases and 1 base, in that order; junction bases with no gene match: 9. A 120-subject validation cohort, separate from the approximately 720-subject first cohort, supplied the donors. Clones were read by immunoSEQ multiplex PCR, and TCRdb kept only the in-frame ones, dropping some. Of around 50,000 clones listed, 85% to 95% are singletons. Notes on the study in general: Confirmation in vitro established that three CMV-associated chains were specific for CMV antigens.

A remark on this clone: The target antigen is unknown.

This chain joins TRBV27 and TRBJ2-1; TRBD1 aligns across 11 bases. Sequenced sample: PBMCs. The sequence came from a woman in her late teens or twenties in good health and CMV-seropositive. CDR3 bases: TGTGCCAGCAGTTATAGGGGGACAGGGGGGGATTCCTACAATGAGCAGTTCTTC. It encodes CASSYRGTGGDSYNEQFF.